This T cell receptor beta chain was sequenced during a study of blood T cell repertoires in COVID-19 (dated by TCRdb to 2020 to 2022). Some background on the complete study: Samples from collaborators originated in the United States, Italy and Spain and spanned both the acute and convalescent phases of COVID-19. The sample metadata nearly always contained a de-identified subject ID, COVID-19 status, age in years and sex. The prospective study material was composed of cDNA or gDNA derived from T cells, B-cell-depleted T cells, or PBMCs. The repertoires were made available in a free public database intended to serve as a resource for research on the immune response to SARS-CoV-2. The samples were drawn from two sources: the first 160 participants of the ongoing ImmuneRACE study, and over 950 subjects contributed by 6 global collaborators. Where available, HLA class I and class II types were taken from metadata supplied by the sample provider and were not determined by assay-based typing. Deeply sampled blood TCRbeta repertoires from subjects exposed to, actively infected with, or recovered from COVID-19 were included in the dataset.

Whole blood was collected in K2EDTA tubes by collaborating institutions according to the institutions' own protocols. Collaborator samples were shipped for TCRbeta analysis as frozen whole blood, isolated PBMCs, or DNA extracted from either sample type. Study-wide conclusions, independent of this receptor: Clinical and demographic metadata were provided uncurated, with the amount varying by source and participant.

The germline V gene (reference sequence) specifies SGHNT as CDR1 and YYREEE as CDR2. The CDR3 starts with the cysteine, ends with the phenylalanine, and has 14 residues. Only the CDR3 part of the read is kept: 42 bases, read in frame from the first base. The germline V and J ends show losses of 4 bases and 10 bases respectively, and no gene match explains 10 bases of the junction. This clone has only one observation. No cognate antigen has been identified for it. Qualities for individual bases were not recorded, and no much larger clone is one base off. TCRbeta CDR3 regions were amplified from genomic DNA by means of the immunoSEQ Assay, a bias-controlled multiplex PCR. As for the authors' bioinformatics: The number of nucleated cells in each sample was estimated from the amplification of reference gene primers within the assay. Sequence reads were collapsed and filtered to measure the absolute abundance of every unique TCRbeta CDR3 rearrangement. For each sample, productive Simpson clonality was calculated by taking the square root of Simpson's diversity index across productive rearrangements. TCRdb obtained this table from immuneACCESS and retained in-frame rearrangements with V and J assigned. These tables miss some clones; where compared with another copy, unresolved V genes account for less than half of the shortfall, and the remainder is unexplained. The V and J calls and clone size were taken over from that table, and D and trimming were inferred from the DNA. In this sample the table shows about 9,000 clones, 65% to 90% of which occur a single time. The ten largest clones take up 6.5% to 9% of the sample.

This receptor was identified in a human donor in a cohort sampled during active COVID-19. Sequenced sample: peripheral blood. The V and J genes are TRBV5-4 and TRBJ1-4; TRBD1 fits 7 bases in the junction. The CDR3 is CASSIQGIGVKLFF. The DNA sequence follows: TGTGCCAGCAGCATACAGGGGATCGGGGTAAAACTGTTTTTT.